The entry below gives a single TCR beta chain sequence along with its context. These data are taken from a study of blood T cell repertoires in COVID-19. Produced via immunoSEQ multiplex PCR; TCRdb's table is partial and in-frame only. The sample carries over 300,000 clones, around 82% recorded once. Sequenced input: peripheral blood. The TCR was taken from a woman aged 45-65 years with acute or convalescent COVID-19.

The CDR3, as DNA: TGCGCCAGCAGCCAAGATCGGCGGAGGGAAGGGTTTGGGCTAACGCAGTATTTT. This gives the protein CASSQDRRREGFGLTQYF. The gene calls are TRBV4-3 and TRBJ2-3; possible D gene TRBD2, 6 bases. The CDR3 length is 18 residues. The germline V and J ends were trimmed by 0 bases and 9 bases, with 25 bases remaining between them. Germline CDR1 is LGHNA and CDR2 is YSLEER.